The clone carrying this T cell receptor beta chain was recorded many times. The sample contains more than one DNA sequence encoding this CDR3. The data were obtained in a study of blood T cell repertoires in COVID-19. Across the study: Sample material is recorded as cDNA or gDNA derived from T cells, B-cell-depleted T cells, or PBMCs.

Per the original methods: Nucleated cell number was recorded as an estimate derived from reference gene primer amplification. Sequencing used immunoSEQ multiplex PCR; TCRdb keeps in-frame clones, though not all of them. V and J calls and clone size are copied from that table; D and trimming were computed from the DNA. Of approximately 60,000 clones listed, about 78% are singletons. V gave up 0 bases and J gave up 2 bases; unmatched junction bases: 2. The CDR3 contains 14 residues. In germline, CDR1 is SGHRS, CDR2 YFSETQ. The sequencing input was peripheral blood. The sequence derives from a woman over 75 with acute or convalescent COVID-19. The rearrangement joins TRBV5-1 to TRBJ2-7, with TRBD2 identical over 7 bases. This CDR3 is CASSLAGGTYEQYF. The CDR3 nucleotides are TGCGCCAGCAGCTTGGCGGGAGGCACCTACGAGCAGTACTTC.